Listed here are 31 T cell receptor beta chains from one sample, sequenced in a study of T-cell memory formation after mild COVID-19. One entry per CDR3 protein results from TCRdb running MiXCR on the 5' RACE reads. There are around 390,000 distinct CDR3 sequences in the sample; 15% to 20% occur only once, and roughly 21% lies in the top ten. Sequences were obtained from PBMCs or a T cell subset sorted from them (not recorded which). The receptors were sampled from a young man who had mild COVID-19 (a few samples of this study predate the infection). Cell type and time point are not known.

This sequence joins TRBV7-2 and TRBJ2-5, with D tentatively TRBD1 (6 bases). The germline CDR1 and CDR2 sequences are SGHTA and FQGNSA. The length of the CDR3 is 14 residues. Trimming removed 5 bases from V and 9 bases from J, with 19 bases in between. Here the CDR3 reads CASSPGTRGSAQYF. The CDR3 coding sequence is TGTGCCAGCAGCCCTGGGACGAGGGGGTCGGCCCAGTACTTC.

This chain joins TRBV2 and TRBJ2-3; 7 bases align to TRBD1. This CDR3 has 14 residues. With 8 bases clipped from V and 2 bases from J, the junction kept 7 bases outside the gene matches. Germline V gene sequence: CDR1 SNHLY, CDR2 FYNNEI. CDR3 protein: CASRPGQITDTQYF. The CDR3 DNA reads TGTGCCAGCCGTCCGGGACAGATCACAGATACGCAGTATTTT.

The chain joins TRBV28 to TRBJ1-5; D possibly corresponds to TRBD1 (5 bases). Germline V lookup: CDR1 MDHEN, CDR2 SYDVKM. CDR3 length: 14 amino acids. V lost 2 bases and J lost 7, with 12 bases in between. The CDR3 region is CASSLGWGNQPQHF. The CDR3 nucleotides read TGTGCCAGCAGTTTAGGTTGGGGGAACCAGCCCCAGCATTTT.

This clonotype showed up just a few times. This chain links TRBV5-1 with TRBJ2-7, with 7 bases fitting TRBD1. J lost 0 bases, V lost 5 bases, and 5 bases had no gene match. CDR3 size: 14 residues. CDR1 and CDR2 (germline): SGHRS, YFSETQ. The CDR3 DNA reads as TGCGCCAGCAGTTCCGGGACAGACTCCTACGAGCAGTACTTC. Its protein is CASSSGTDSYEQYF.

This clonotype has just a few counts. The CDR3 protein is CASSLEGGESTDTQYF. The CDR3 coding sequence is TGCGCCAGCAGCTTGGAGGGGGGGGAGAGCACAGATACGCAGTATTTT. This chain uses TRBV5-1 with TRBJ2-3, with D possibly being TRBD2 (7 bases). The V end lost 0 bases, the J end lost 0 bases, and 11 bases lay between the germline ends. Germline assignment: CDR1 SGHRS and CDR2 YFSETQ. CDR3 length equals 16 residues.

The chain joins TRBV5-1 to TRBJ2-5; possible D gene TRBD2, 5 bases. Trimming shortened V by 4 bases and J by 0 bases, and 7 bases separated the two germline ends. This CDR3 has 13 amino acids. Germline V gene sequence: CDR1 SGHRS, CDR2 YFSETQ. DNA for the CDR3: TGCGCCAGCAGCGGGGAGAACCAAGAGACCCAGTACTTC. Translating gives CASSGENQETQYF. Full variable domain (outside the CDR3, taken from reference TRBV5-1 and TRBJ2-5): KAGVTQTPRYLIKTRGQQVTLSCSPISGHRSVSWYQQTPGQGLQFLFEYFSETQRNKGNFPGRFSGRQFSNSRSEMNVSTLELGDSALYLCASSGENQETQYFGPGTRLLVL.

The V call is TRBV13, the J call TRBJ2-7, with TRBD1 as a possible D gene (6 bases). The CDR3 is made up of 13 amino acids. Germline V CDR1 and CDR2: PRHDT, FYEKMQ (reference sequence). V lost 3 bases, J lost 3 bases, and 9 bases lay in between. CDR3 region: CASSLKDSYEQYF. The CDR3 nucleotides are TGTGCCAGCAGCTTGAAGGACAGCTACGAGCAGTACTTC.

The gene calls are TRBV7-8 and TRBJ1-5; no firm D call. V was cut by 5 bases and J by 4 bases, with 9 bases left in between. Germline values: CDR1 SGHVS, CDR2 FQNEAQ. The CDR3 is 13 residues long. Here the CDR3 reads CASSQGMNQPQHF. In DNA, the CDR3 is TGTGCCAGCAGCCAAGGGATGAATCAGCCCCAGCATTTT. Together with reference TRBV7-8 and TRBJ1-5, the CDR3 gives the full variable domain: GAGVSQSPRYKVAKRGQDVALRCDPISGHVSLFWYQQALGQGPEFLTYFQNEAQLDKSGLPSDRFFAERPEGSVSTLKIQRTQQEDSAVYLCASSQGMNQPQHFGDGTRLSIL.

This clonotype has only a few counts. This chain uses TRBV6-2 or TRBV6-3 with TRBJ1-1, with D maybe TRBD1 (5 bases). The CDR3 is 15 residues long. V lost 4 bases, J lost 0 bases, and 12 bases lay in between. CDR1 is MNHEY and CDR2 is SVGEGT in the germline V gene. The CDR3 nucleotides read TGTGCCAGCAGTTCCAACAGGCCGATGAACACTGAAGCTTTCTTT. Its protein product is CASSSNRPMNTEAFF.

There are many counts of this clonotype. The chain links TRBV20-1 to TRBJ1-4, with a weak D call TRBD1 (6 bases). The germline V and J ends were trimmed by 5 bases and 4 bases, with 11 bases remaining between them. The CDR3 is 13 residues long. The germline CDR1 and CDR2 sequences are DFQATT and SNEGSKA (reference sequence). The CDR3 spells CSAVDRRNEKLFF. CDR3 sequence (DNA): TGCAGTGCTGTCGACAGGCGTAATGAAAAACTGTTTTTT.

This clonotype was found a few times. The V gene is TRBV4-3, the J gene TRBJ1-2, with no clear D. Germline-derived CDR1 and CDR2 are LGHNA and YSLEER. The CDR3 runs 18 residues. The V end was cut by 1 base, the J end by 8 bases, with 26 bases between. The CDR3 loop reads CASSQAFQGDRNARGYTF. The CDR3 coding sequence is TGCGCCAGCAGCCAAGCGTTTCAAGGAGACCGAAATGCGAGAGGCTACACCTTC.

In its sample, this clonotype was seen a few times. With a much larger clone just one base away, this may be a read error. The rearrangement links TRBV12-3 or TRBV12-4 to TRBJ1-2; tentatively, D is TRBD1 (5 bases). Between the trimmed V and J ends, which lost 6 bases and 6 bases, there was a span of 8 bases. The CDR3 sequence is 11 residues long. CDR3 DNA sequence: TGTGCCAGCAGCTGGGGGGATGGCTACACCTTC. Its protein is CASSWGDGYTF.

This clonotype was seen more than once but under ten times. The V and J genes are TRBV7-2 and TRBJ2-7; unclear D gene. Germline CDR1 and CDR2: SGHTA and FQGNSA. With 1 base removed from V and 0 bases from J, the gap between germline ends came to 7 bases. The CDR3 runs to 14 residues. The DNA for the CDR3 is TGTGCCAGCAGCTTAGGGGGTCGCTCCTACGAGCAGTACTTC. The encoded protein is CASSLGGRSYEQYF.

The gene calls are TRBV10-3 and TRBJ1-2; TRBD1 might be the D (5 bases). Trimming stripped 1 base from V and 0 bases from J, with 12 bases between. Germline lookup yields CDR1 ENHRY and CDR2 SYGVKD. CDR3 length: 16 residues. CDR3 amino acids: CAISEYQGATNYGYTF. The CDR3 coding sequence is TGTGCCATCAGTGAGTACCAGGGAGCCACTAACTATGGCTACACCTTC.

In this sample, this clonotype turned up a few times. The chain has TRBV27 and TRBJ1-1; D unclear. The ends were cut back, 4 bases at V and 2 bases at J, with 8 bases in the middle. Per the germline V gene, CDR1 is MNHEY and CDR2 is SMNVEV (reference sequence). The CDR3 consists of 13 residues. CDR3 DNA sequence: TGTGCCAGCAGTTCCTGGGAAAACACTGAAGCTTTCTTT. Translation: CASSSWENTEAFF.

The V call is TRBV7-2, the J call TRBJ2-3; no firm D call. Germline lookup yields CDR1 SGHTA and CDR2 FQGNSA. The CDR3 consists of 12 residues. The V end was cut by 1 base, the J end by 7 bases, with 6 bases between. In nucleotides, the CDR3 is TGTGCCAGCAGCTTAGGACGCCATACGCAGTATTTT. Protein product: CASSLGRHTQYF.

The chain has TRBV7-9 and TRBJ2-5; D remains ambiguous. The V gene's germline CDR1 is SEHNR and CDR2 FQNEAQ (reference sequence). The CDR3 covers 14 residues. Trimming removed 2 bases at V and 1 base at J, with 8 bases between. The CDR3 nucleotides are TGTGCCAGCAGCTTACATAATTTCCAAGAGACCCAGTACTTC. Translating it yields CASSLHNFQETQYF. The variable domain in full, completed from reference TRBV7-9 and TRBJ2-5, reads DTGVSQNPRHKITKRGQNVTFRCDPISEHNRLYWYRQTLGQGPEFLTYFQNEAQLEKSRLLSDRFSAERPKGSFSTLEIQRTEQGDSAMYLCASSLHNFQETQYFGPGTRLLVL.

This clonotype was counted only a few times. V usage is TRBV6-5 and J usage is TRBJ2-5, with 7 bases matching TRBD1. The CDR3 contains 14 residues. From germline, CDR1 is MNHEY and CDR2 SVGAGI. V was pared by 7 bases and J by 4 bases, with 9 bases of the junction left unmatched. The CDR3 nucleotides read TGTGCCAGCACGAAATACAGGGGTAGAGAGACCCAGTACTTC. Amino acids: CASTKYRGRETQYF.

This clonotype has a handful of counts. The rearrangement uses TRBV20-1 and TRBJ2-4; D is unresolved. Trimming left V 2 bases short and J 4 bases short, with 12 bases between. The germline gives CDR1 DFQATT, CDR2 SNEGSKA (reference sequence). This CDR3 is built from 14 residues. The DNA of the CDR3 is TGCAGTGCTAGATCCATGGAAGTAAAAAACATTCAGTACTTC. Amino acid sequence: CSARSMEVKNIQYF.

On this clonotype: Since the CDR3 does not end with the conserved phenylalanine or tryptophan, this likely comes from a read error. V gene TRBV5-1 combines with J gene TRBJ2-5; possibly TRBD1 for D (7 bases). Trimming cost V 4 bases and J 1 base, with 11 bases left between them. Looked up from germline, CDR1 is SGHRS and CDR2 is YFSETQ. This CDR3 region has 14 residues. The CDR3 here is CASSRRDSQETQYL. Written as DNA, the CDR3 is TGCGCCAGCAGCCGGAGGGACAGCCAAGAGACCCAGTACTTA.

This clonotype was seen a few times. The chain joins TRBV4-2 to TRBJ2-1, with D possibly TRBD1 on 5 matching bases. Trimming stripped 5 bases from V and 2 bases from J, with 16 bases between. The CDR3 is 16 residues long. CDR1 is LGHNA, CDR2 YNFKEQ, per germline. CDR3 DNA sequence: TGTGCCAGCAGCTCCGCGTCCAGGGCGGCCTACAATGAGCAGTTCTTC. This codes for CASSSASRAAYNEQFF.

The chain employs TRBV4-2 and TRBJ2-1; weak D call: TRBD2 (6 bases). Looked up from germline, CDR1 is LGHNA and CDR2 is YNFKEQ. This CDR3 is built from 13 residues. Trimming cost V 2 bases and J 7 bases, with 9 bases left between them. Here the CDR3 DNA reads TGTGCCAGCAGCCAACTAGGAGGGAATGAGCAGTTCTTC. Encoded protein: CASSQLGGNEQFF.

The V gene is TRBV15, the J gene TRBJ2-5; the D gene is possibly TRBD1 (5 bases). Germline CDR1 LNHNV, CDR2 YYDKDF (reference sequence). The CDR3 runs to 15 residues. V lost 0 bases to trimming and J lost 0 bases, with 8 bases between them. CDR3 in amino acids: CATSRERRDQETQYF. The CDR3 nucleotides are TGTGCCACCAGCAGAGAGCGCAGGGACCAAGAGACCCAGTACTTC.

This chain joins TRBV12-3 or TRBV12-4 and TRBJ2-2, with D uncertain. The CDR3 covers 14 residues. The V end was cut by 5 bases, the J end by 1 base, with 8 bases between. The CDR3 spells CASSIGMNTGELFF. DNA for the CDR3: TGTGCCAGCAGTATAGGGATGAACACCGGGGAGCTGTTTTTT.

The chain joins TRBV4-1 to TRBJ2-3; 9 bases fit TRBD2. The CDR3 is 15 residues long. J lost 2 bases, V lost 3 bases, and 3 bases had no gene match. Germline CDR1 is MGHRA and CDR2 is YSYEKL. The CDR3, as DNA: TGCGCCAGCAGCCAGACTAGCGGAGACACAGATACGCAGTATTTT. Translation: CASSQTSGDTDTQYF.

The chain links TRBV6-2 or TRBV6-3 to TRBJ2-5; 10 positions agree with TRBD1. Germline CDR1 is MNHEY and CDR2 is SVGEGT. CDR3 length: 16 residues. The ends lost 0 bases at V and 3 bases at J; junction bases unmatched: 4. CDR3 in amino acids: CASSYSIGQGEETQYF. CDR3 nucleotides: TGTGCCAGCAGTTACTCGATCGGACAGGGGGAAGAGACCCAGTACTTC.

The chain has TRBV6-5 and TRBJ2-2; no reliable D call. Trimming took off 6 bases at V and 4 bases at J, with 30 bases between the two ends. The CDR3 is made up of 20 amino acids. Germline loops: CDR1 MNHEY, CDR2 SVGAGI. The CDR3 nucleotides read TGTGCCAGCAGCTCATCGTTCGCCCTTTTGTACCTCGGCGGCACCGGGGAGCTGTTTTTT. It specifies CASSSSFALLYLGGTGELFF.

The rearrangement links TRBV5-1 to TRBJ2-3; the match to TRBD2 covers 10 bases. V trimming: 5 bases; J trimming: 2 bases; junction bases outside the gene matches: 8. Germline CDR1 reads SGHRS; CDR2 reads YFSETQ. This CDR3 region has 16 residues. The chain's CDR3 is CASRMSSGGYTDTQYF. In DNA form, the CDR3 reads TGCGCCAGCAGAATGTCTAGCGGGGGATACACAGATACGCAGTATTTT.

Only a few counts were recorded for this clonotype. The genes are TRBV7-9 and TRBJ2-3, with D hard to call. Germline CDR1 SEHNR, CDR2 FQNEAQ (reference sequence). V lost 2 bases, J lost 4 bases, and 7 bases lay in between. This CDR3 region has 13 residues. CDR3 nucleotides: TGTGCCAGCAGCTTATTAGTGCCAGATACGCAGTATTTT. Residues: CASSLLVPDTQYF.

This clonotype has just a few counts. The V gene is TRBV29-1, the J gene TRBJ2-7; D possibly corresponds to TRBD1 (6 bases). The germline gives CDR1 SQVTM, CDR2 ANQGSEA. With 0 bases removed from V and 3 bases from J, the gap between germline ends came to 15 bases. The CDR3 sequence is 15 residues long. The CDR3 DNA reads as TGCAGCGTTGAAGAAGCCCGGGACACCGTCTACGAGCAGTACTTC. It specifies CSVEEARDTVYEQYF.

The chain combines TRBV5-1 with TRBJ2-2; D might be TRBD2 (6 bases). Germline V gene lookup returns CDR1 SGHRS and CDR2 YFSETQ. This CDR3 comprises 14 residues. V was clipped by 0 bases and J by 6 bases, with 9 bases between them. This CDR3 is CASSLGREAGELFF. DNA for the CDR3: TGCGCCAGCAGCTTGGGCAGGGAGGCCGGGGAGCTGTTTTTT.